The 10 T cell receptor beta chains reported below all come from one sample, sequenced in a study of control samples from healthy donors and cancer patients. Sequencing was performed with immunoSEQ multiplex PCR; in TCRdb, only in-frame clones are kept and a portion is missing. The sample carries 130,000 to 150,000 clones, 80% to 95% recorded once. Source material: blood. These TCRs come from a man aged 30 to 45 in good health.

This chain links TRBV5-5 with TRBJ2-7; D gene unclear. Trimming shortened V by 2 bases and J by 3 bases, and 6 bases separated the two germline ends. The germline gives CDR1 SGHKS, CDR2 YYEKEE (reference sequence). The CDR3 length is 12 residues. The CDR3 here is CASSFGYYEQYF. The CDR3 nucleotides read TGTGCCAGCAGCTTCGGTTACTACGAGCAGTACTTC. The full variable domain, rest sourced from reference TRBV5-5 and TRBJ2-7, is DAGVTQSPTHLIKTRGQQVTLRCSPISGHKSVSWYQQVLGQGPQFIFQYYEKEERGRGNFPDRFSARQFPNYSSELNVNALLLGDSALYLCASSFGYYEQYFGPGTRLTVT.

Here the CDR3 DNA reads TGTGCCAGCAGCGACAGAATTAATTCACCCCTCCACTTT. Its protein is CASSDRINSPLHF. V usage is TRBV5-5 and J usage is TRBJ1-6, with D possibly matching TRBD1 (5 bases). This CDR3 is 13 amino acids long. Germline CDR1 is SGHKS and CDR2 is YYEKEE (reference sequence). V dropped 4 bases and J dropped 6 bases, with 8 bases sitting between them.

CDR3 DNA sequence: TGTGCCAGCAGCTTAGGGGCACTAGCGGGGAAAATATTTTACAATGAGCAGTTCTTC. This translates into CASSLGALAGKIFYNEQFF. The rearrangement links TRBV7-9 to TRBJ2-1; 10 nucleotides match TRBD2. The trim removed 1 base at V and 4 bases at J, leaving 13 bases unmatched. The CDR3 extends over 19 amino acids. CDR1 and CDR2 (germline): SEHNR, FQNEAQ (reference sequence). The full variable domain, in which reference TRBV7-9 and TRBJ2-1 provide the parts outside the CDR3, is DTGVSQNPRHKITKRGQNVTFRCDPISEHNRLYWYRQTLGQGPEFLTYFQNEAQLEKSRLLSDRFSAERPKGSFSTLEIQRTEQGDSAMYLCASSLGALAGKIFYNEQFFGPGTRLTVL.

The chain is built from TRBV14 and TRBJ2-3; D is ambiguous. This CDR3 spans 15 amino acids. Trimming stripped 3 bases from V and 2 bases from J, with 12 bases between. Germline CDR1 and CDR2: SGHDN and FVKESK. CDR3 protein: CASSQRQTSTDTQYF. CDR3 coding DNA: TGTGCCAGCAGCCAGAGGCAGACTTCCACAGATACGCAGTATTTT.

The CDR3 loop reads CASSFGWQGAREKLFF. CDR3 nucleotide sequence: TGTGCCAGCAGTTTCGGGTGGCAGGGGGCACGTGAAAAACTGTTTTTT. The rearrangement uses TRBV27 and TRBJ1-4; TRBD1 matches at 8 bases. V gave up 3 bases and J gave up 7 bases; unmatched junction bases: 10. In germline, CDR1 is MNHEY, CDR2 SMNVEV (reference sequence). This CDR3 spans 16 amino acids.

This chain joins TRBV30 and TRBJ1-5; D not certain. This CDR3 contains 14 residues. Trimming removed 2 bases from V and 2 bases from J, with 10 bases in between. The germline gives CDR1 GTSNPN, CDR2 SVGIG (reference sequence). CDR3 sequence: CAWSQHPGNQPQHF. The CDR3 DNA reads TGTGCCTGGAGTCAACACCCGGGCAATCAGCCCCAGCATTTT.

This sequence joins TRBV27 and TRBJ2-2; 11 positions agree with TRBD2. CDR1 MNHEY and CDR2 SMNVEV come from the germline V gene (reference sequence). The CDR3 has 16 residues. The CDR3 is CGLWTTSGSNTGELFF. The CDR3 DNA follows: TGTGGGCTGTGGACCACTAGCGGGAGTAACACCGGGGAGCTGTTTTTT.

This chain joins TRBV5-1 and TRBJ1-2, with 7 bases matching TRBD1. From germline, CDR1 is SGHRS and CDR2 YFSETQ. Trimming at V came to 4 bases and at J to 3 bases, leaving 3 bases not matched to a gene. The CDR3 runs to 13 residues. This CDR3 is CASSLTGDYGYTF. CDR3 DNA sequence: TGCGCCAGCAGCCTCACAGGGGACTATGGCTACACCTTC.

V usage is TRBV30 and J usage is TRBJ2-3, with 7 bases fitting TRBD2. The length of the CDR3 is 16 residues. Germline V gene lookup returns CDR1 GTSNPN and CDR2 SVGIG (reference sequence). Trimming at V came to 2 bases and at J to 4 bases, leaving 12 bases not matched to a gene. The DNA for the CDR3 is TGTGCCTGGAGTCCGGGGGGAACGGGGAGCTCAGATACGCAGTATTTT. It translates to CAWSPGGTGSSDTQYF.

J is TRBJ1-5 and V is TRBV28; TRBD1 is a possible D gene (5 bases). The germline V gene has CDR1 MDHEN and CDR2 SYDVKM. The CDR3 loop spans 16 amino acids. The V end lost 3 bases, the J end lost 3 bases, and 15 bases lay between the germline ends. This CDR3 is CASSFLGEGYNQPQHF. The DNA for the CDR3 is TGTGCCAGCAGTTTTTTGGGAGAGGGGTACAATCAGCCCCAGCATTTT.